Listed below are T cell receptor beta chains from one sample, sequenced in a study of PD-L1 blockade in urothelial cancer. Data came from immunoSEQ multiplex PCR; TCRdb stores just in-frame clones and leaves some out. The sample consists of fewer than 60,000 clones, around 84% of them appearing once. The sequenced sample was PBMCs, obtained around atezolizumab (anti-PD-L1) treatment. Receptors were obtained from a man aged 50 or older with urothelial cancer. CDR3s include the opening cysteine and the closing phenylalanine or tryptophan. The D gene is left open where the match is weak.

j_call	d_call	v_call	cdr3_aa	cdr3_nt
TRBJ2-3	-	TRBV7-2	CASREGIATQYF	TGTGCCAGCAGGGAGGGGATCGCTACGCAGTATTTT
TRBJ2-7	TRBD2	TRBV9	CASSKTSGSTYEQYF	TGTGCCAGCAGCAAAACTAGCGGGAGTACGTACGAGCAGTACTTC
TRBJ1-4	TRBD1	TRBV18	CASSPVMGGGGEKLFF	TGTGCCAGCTCACCCGTAATGGGTGGAGGGGGCGAAAAACTGTTTTTT
TRBJ2-7	-	TRBV27	CASSTTGITLYEQYF	TGTGCCAGCAGTACGACCGGGATTACTCTTTACGAGCAGTACTTC
TRBJ1-2	-	TRBV28	CASSLGWGVGGYTF	TGTGCCAGCAGTTTAGGGTGGGGGGTTGGAGGCTACACCTTC
TRBJ1-6	TRBD1	TRBV30	CAQRQGYNSPLHF	TGTGCCCAGCGACAGGGCTATAATTCACCCCTCCACTTT
TRBJ2-2	-	TRBV9	CASTRDTANTGELFF	TGTGCCAGCACCCGAGACACAGCGAACACCGGGGAGCTGTTTTTT
TRBJ1-2	-	TRBV7-6	CASSPGRGTNYGYTF	TGTGCCAGCAGCCCCGGGAGGGGGACTAACTATGGCTACACCTTC
TRBJ2-7	TRBD2	TRBV7-6	CASSLTRRGLAGVPYEQYF	TGTGCCAGCAGCTTAACCAGGAGGGGACTAGCGGGAGTACCCTACGAGCAGTACTTC
TRBJ2-5	-	TRBV5-1	CASSLAQVQETQYF	TGCGCCAGCAGCTTGGCTCAGGTCCAAGAGACCCAGTACTTC
TRBJ1-1	TRBD1	TRBV10-3	CATGTGDEAFF	TGTGCCACCGGGACAGGGGATGAAGCTTTCTTT
TRBJ2-3	-	TRBV27	CASRSGLTDTQYF	TGTGCCAGCAGGTCAGGGCTCACAGATACGCAGTATTTT
TRBJ2-1	-	TRBV9	CASSVRQVADNEQFF	TGTGCCAGCAGCGTAAGGCAGGTGGCTGATAATGAGCAGTTCTTC
TRBJ1-1	TRBD1	TRBV5-1	CASSTLLRGPNTEAFF	TGCGCCAGCAGTACCCTTTTAAGGGGGCCGAACACTGAAGCTTTCTTT
TRBJ2-1	-	TRBV6-5	CASKKKAYSYNEQFF	TGTGCCAGCAAGAAAAAAGCTTACTCCTACAATGAGCAGTTCTTC
TRBJ1-6	TRBD1	TRBV27	CASSLGGQVGSPLHF	TGTGCCAGCAGTTTAGGGGGACAGGTGGGGTCACCCCTCCACTTT
TRBJ1-1	-	TRBV7-6	CASSPSLNTEAFF	TGTGCCAGCAGCCCGAGTTTGAACACTGAAGCTTTCTTT
TRBJ2-7	TRBD2	TRBV4-1	CASSPGTSSYEQYF	TGCGCCAGCAGCCCCGGGACTAGCAGCTACGAGCAGTACTTC
TRBJ1-1	-	TRBV5-1	CASSLGSNTEAFF	TGCGCCAGCAGCTTGGGCAGTAACACTGAAGCTTTCTTT
TRBJ2-7	TRBD1	TRBV5-6	CASAGRYPGQGYYEQYF	TGTGCCAGCGCGGGACGGTATCCGGGACAGGGTTACTACGAGCAGTACTTC
TRBJ1-5	TRBD1	TRBV5-6	CASSPWTGVINQPQHF	TGTGCCAGCAGCCCATGGACAGGGGTAATCAATCAGCCCCAGCATTTT
TRBJ2-5	-	TRBV15	CATKRGGGFAETQYF	TGTGCCACCAAACGAGGGGGGGGGTTCGCAGAGACCCAGTACTTC